What follows is one TCR beta chain and its context. The antigen remains unidentified. The data are from a study of cytomegalovirus exposure and HLA in healthy donors. Study findings and constraints: The study designated fewer than 200 TCR beta chains cytomegalovirus-associated. Despite most TCR sequences being rare, some public TCRs occurred in many donors.

The CDR3 consists of 11 residues. Germline CDR1 and CDR2: DFQATT and SNEGSKA (reference sequence). Germline trimming cut 5 bases from V and 10 bases from J; bases unmatched to any gene: 4. Sequencing was performed with immunoSEQ multiplex PCR; in TCRdb, only in-frame clones are kept and a portion is missing. The sample lists about 57,000 clones, 80% to 95% seen once, with 5.8% in the top ten. The TCR was taken from a young woman in good health and CMV-seronegative. Sequencing was done on a sample of PBMCs. The chain carries TRBV20-1 and TRBJ2-1; the match to TRBD1 covers 8 bases. CDR3 sequence: CSAGPGGEQFF. The CDR3 nucleotides read TGCAGTGCTGGCCCAGGGGGCGAGCAGTTCTTC.